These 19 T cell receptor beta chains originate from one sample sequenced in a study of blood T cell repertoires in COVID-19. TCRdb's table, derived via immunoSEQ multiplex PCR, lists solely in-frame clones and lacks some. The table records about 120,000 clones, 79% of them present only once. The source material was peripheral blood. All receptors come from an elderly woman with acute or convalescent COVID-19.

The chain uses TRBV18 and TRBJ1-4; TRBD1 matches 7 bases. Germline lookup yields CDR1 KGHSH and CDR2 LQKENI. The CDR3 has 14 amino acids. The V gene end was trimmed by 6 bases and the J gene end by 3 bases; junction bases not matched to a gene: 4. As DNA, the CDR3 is TGTGCCAGCTCCCTGGGGACAGCTAATGAAAAACTGTTTTTT. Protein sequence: CASSLGTANEKLFF.

This CDR3 reads CASSYTRVEQYF. For the CDR3, the DNA is TGTGCCAGCAGTTACACCAGGGTCGAGCAGTACTTC. The genes are TRBV6-2 or TRBV6-3 and TRBJ2-7; D perhaps matches TRBD1 (5 bases). The germline gives CDR1 MNHEY, CDR2 SVGEGT. This CDR3 is built from 12 residues. Trimming took off 2 bases at V and 6 bases at J, with 8 bases between the two ends.

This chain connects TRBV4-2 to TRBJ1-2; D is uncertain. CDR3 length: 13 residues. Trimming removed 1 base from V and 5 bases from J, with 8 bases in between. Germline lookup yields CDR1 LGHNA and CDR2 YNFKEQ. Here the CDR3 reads CASSQGREYGYTF. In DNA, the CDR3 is TGTGCCAGCAGCCAAGGACGGGAGTATGGCTACACCTTC.

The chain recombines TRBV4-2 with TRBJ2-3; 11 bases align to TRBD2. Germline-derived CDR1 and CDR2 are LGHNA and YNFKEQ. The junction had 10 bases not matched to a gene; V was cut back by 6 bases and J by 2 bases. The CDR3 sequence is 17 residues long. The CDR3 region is CASSPIAGGEPTDTQYF. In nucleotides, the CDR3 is TGTGCCAGCAGTCCGATAGCGGGGGGGGAACCCACAGATACGCAGTATTTT.

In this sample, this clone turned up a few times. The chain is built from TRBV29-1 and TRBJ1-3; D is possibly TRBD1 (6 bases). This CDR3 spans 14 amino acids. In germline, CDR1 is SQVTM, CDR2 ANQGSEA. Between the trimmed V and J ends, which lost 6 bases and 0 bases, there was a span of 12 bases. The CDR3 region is CSVEQGFSGNTIYF. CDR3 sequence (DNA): TGCAGCGTAGAACAGGGCTTCTCTGGAAACACCATATATTTT.

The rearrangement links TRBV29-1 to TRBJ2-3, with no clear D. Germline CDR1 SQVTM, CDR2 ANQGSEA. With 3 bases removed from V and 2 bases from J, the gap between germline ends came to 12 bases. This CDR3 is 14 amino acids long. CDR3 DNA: TGCAGCGTTGACTTGGCAGGAAACACAGATACGCAGTATTTT. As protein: CSVDLAGNTDTQYF.

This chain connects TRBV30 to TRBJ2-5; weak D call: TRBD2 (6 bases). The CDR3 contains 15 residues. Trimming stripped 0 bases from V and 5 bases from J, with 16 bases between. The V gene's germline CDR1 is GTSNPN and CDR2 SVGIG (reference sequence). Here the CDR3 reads CAWSVRRGIGETQYF. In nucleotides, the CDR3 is TGTGCCTGGAGTGTACGACGGGGGATCGGCGAGACCCAGTACTTC.

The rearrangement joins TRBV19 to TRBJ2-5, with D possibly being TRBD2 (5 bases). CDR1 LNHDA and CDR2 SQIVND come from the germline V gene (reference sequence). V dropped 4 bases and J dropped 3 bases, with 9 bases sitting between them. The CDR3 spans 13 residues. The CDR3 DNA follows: TGTGCCAGTAGTAAGTCGGGGAAAGAGACCCAGTACTTC. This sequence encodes CASSKSGKETQYF.

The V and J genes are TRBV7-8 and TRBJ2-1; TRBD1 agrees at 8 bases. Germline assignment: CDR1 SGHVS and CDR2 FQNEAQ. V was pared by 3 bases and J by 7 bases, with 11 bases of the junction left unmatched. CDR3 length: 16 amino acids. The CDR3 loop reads CASSLIQRQGANEQFF. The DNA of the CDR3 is TGTGCCAGCAGCTTGATCCAAAGGCAGGGGGCAAATGAGCAGTTCTTC. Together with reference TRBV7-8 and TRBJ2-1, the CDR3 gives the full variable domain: GAGVSQSPRYKVAKRGQDVALRCDPISGHVSLFWYQQALGQGPEFLTYFQNEAQLDKSGLPSDRFFAERPEGSVSTLKIQRTQQEDSAVYLCASSLIQRQGANEQFFGPGTRLTVL.

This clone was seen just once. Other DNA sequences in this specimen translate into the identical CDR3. CDR3 bases: TGCGCCAGCAGCTTGGCCGGACAGGGTAATGAAAAACTGTTTTTT. This translates into CASSLAGQGNEKLFF. The rearrangement joins TRBV5-1 to TRBJ1-4, with 8 nucleotides matching TRBD1. This CDR3 comprises 15 residues. Looked up from germline, CDR1 is SGHRS and CDR2 is YFSETQ. V was pared by 0 bases and J by 4 bases, with 2 bases of the junction left unmatched.

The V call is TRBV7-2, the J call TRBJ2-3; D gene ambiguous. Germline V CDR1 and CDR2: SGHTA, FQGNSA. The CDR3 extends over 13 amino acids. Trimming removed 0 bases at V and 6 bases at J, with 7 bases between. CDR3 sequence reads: CASSLAPRDTQYF. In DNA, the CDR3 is TGTGCCAGCAGCTTAGCGCCCCGGGATACGCAGTATTTT.

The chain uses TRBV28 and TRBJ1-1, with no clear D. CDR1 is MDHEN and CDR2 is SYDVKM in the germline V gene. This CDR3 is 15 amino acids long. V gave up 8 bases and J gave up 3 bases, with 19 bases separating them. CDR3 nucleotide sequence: TGTGCCAGCCCAAGGCACAGCACCTCATACACTGAAGCTTTCTTT. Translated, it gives CASPRHSTSYTEAFF.

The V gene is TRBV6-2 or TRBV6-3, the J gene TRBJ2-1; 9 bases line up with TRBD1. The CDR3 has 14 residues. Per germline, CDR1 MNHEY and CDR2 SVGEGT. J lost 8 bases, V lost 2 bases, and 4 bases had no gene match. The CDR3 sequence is CASSYAGQGYEQFF. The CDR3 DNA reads TGTGCCAGCAGTTACGCGGGACAGGGCTATGAGCAGTTCTTC.

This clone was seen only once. The CDR3 is CASSLDMRLSYEQYF. The CDR3 nucleotides are TGTGCCAGCAGCTTGGATATGAGGCTTTCCTACGAGCAGTACTTC. V and J are TRBV5-4 and TRBJ2-7; D gene ambiguous. V was cut by 0 bases and J by 1 base, with 11 bases left in between. Germline V lookup: CDR1 SGHNT, CDR2 YYREEE (reference sequence). This CDR3 contains 15 residues.

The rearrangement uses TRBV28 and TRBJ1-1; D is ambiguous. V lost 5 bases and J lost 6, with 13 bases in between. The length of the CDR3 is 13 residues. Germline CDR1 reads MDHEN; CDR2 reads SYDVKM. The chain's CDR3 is CASSPATWAEAFF. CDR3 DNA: TGTGCCAGCAGTCCCGCGACATGGGCTGAAGCTTTCTTT.

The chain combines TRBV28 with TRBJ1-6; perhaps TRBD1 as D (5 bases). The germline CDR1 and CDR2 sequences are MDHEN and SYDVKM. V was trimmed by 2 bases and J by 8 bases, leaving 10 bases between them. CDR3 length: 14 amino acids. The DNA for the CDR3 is TGTGCCAGCAGTTTAAGTCAGGGTTATTCACCCCTCCACTTT. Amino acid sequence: CASSLSQGYSPLHF.

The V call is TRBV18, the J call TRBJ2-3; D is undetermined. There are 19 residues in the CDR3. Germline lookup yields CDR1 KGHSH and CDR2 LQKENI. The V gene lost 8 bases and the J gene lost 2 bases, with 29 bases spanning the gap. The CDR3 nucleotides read TGTGCCAGCGCCCCGTCCAATCTCGGGTCCGGAAGGTACACAGATACGCAGTATTTT. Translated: CASAPSNLGSGRYTDTQYF.

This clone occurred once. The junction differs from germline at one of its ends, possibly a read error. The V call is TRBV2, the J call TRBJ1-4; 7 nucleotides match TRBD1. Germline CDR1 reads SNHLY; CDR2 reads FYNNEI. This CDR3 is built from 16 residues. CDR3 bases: TGTGCCAGCAGCGAAGCCGCGGGACAGTCTAATGAAAAACTGTTTTTT. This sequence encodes CASSEAAGQSNEKLFF.

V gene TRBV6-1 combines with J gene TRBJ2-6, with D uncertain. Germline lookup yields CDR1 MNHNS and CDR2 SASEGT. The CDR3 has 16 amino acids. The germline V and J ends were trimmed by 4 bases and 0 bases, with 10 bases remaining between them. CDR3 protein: CASSVELRSGANVLTF. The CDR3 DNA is TGTGCCAGCAGTGTTGAACTGCGCTCTGGGGCCAACGTCCTGACTTTC.